This T cell receptor (beta chain) was recorded in a study of T cells in Graves' hyperthyroidism and ophthalmopathy. This clonotype was found many times. Antigen: not known. CDR3 length: 14 amino acids. Trimming removed 0 bases at V and 4 bases at J, with 7 bases between. Germline V lookup: CDR1 SGHTA, CDR2 FQGNSA. Patients with uncontrolled infections, other autoimmune diseases, pregnancy or lactation were excluded. PBMCs were obtained from under 13 ml fresh peripheral blood. Amplification of TCR beta CDR3 regions used RNA as the template. An initial round of RT-PCR targeting the TCR CDR3 relied on the HTBI primer set. Each CDR3 protein is one row after TCRdb ran MiXCR on the multiplex PCR reads. The sample contains 600,000 or so distinct CDR3 sequences, 14% of which appear only once. Whole-study results and caveats: Expanded thyroid clonotypes (above 0.001) were mostly also found in blood.

The chain is built from TRBV7-2 and TRBJ2-4; tentatively, D is TRBD2 (6 bases). This clonotype was obtained from a woman between 18 and 30 years old with Graves' ophthalmopathy. Sequencing input: blood. CDR3 bases: TGTGCCAGCAGCTTAGCTAGCGGTAAAAACATTCAGTACTTC. Translation: CASSLASGKNIQYF. Combining the CDR3 with reference TRBV7-2 and TRBJ2-4 gives the whole variable domain GAGVSQSPSNKVTEKGKDVELRCDPISGHTALYWYRQSLGQGLEFLIYFQGNSAPDKSGLPSDRFSAERTGGSVSTLTIQRTQQEDSAVYLCASSLASGKNIQYFGAGTRLSVL.